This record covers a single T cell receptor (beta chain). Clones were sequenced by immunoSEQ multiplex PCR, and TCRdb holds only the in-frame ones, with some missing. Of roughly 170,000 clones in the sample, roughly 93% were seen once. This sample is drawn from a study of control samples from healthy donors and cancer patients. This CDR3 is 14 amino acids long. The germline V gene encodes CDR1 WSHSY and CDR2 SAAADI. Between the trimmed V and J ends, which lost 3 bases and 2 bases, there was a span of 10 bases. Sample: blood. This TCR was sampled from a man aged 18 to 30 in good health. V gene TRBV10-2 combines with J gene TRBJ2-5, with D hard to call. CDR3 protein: CASSDAVNQETQYF. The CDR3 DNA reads TGCGCCAGCAGTGACGCGGTTAATCAAGAGACCCAGTACTTC.